The TCR beta chain under discussion was sequenced for a study of neurological immune-mediated disorders. This clonotype was seen at least ten times. Its antigen is still unknown. The CDR3 is 14 amino acids. Trimming took 3 bases from V and 7 from J, leaving 12 bases between them. The V gene's germline CDR1 is KGHSH and CDR2 LQKENI. The cDNA was generated through 5'RACE incorporating 10-nucleotide random UMIs. Each CDR3 protein gets one entry after TCRdb re-called the 5' RACE reads with MiXCR. The table has 45,000 to 55,000 distinct CDR3 sequences, around 3.3% seen once; the top ten hold under 6%. Study-wide points: Phylogenetic grouping assigned the repertoires of 18 of 34 multiple sclerosis patients to a single related-CDR3 cluster, which may represent a signature.

The chain employs TRBV18 and TRBJ1-4; D ambiguous. What was sequenced was PBMCs. This clonotype originated in a man aged 40-49 years with multiple sclerosis. The CDR3 region is CASSPVGWGEKLFF. The CDR3 coding sequence is TGTGCCAGCTCACCCGTCGGGTGGGGTGAAAAACTGTTTTTT.